Below, 10 T cell receptor beta chains from the same sample are listed, as sequenced in a study of cytomegalovirus exposure and HLA in healthy donors. Primers: 60 Vbeta forward and 13 Jbeta reverse. The method was immunoSEQ multiplex PCR; TCRdb's version includes in-frame clones alone and lacks a portion of them. The sample has just over 150,000 clones; around 79% are singletons. Sequenced material: PBMCs. The receptors were sampled from a woman aged 35 to 49 in good health and CMV-seronegative.

The rearrangement links TRBV6-5 to TRBJ1-5; 7 bases align to TRBD1. V lost 4 bases to trimming and J lost 2 bases; unmatched junction nucleotides: 8. The CDR3 is made up of 16 amino acids. The germline gives CDR1 MNHEY, CDR2 SVGAGI. Written as DNA, the CDR3 is TGTGCCAGCAGTTCAGGACAGGATGGTCGCAATCAGCCCCAGCATTTT. Translating gives CASSSGQDGRNQPQHF.

This clone appeared once. The chain uses TRBV13 and TRBJ2-3; 9 positions agree with TRBD1. CDR3 length: 18 amino acids. V was pared by 4 bases and J by 4 bases, with 15 bases of the junction left unmatched. CDR1 is PRHDT and CDR2 is FYEKMQ in the germline V gene (reference sequence). CDR3 sequence reads: CASSWPSIPGQGPDTQYF. The CDR3 coding sequence is TGTGCCAGCAGCTGGCCCTCAATCCCGGGACAGGGTCCAGATACGCAGTATTTT.

The genes are TRBV6-1 and TRBJ2-1; 8 nucleotides agree with TRBD1. V lost 4 bases and J lost 8; bases outside the gene matches: 7. CDR1 and CDR2 from the germline V gene are MNHNS and SASEGT. This CDR3 has 14 amino acids. DNA for the CDR3: TGTGCCAGCAGTGCGGCAGGGGGCTGGGATGAGCAGTTCTTC. Translating gives CASSAAGGWDEQFF.

The chain links TRBV6-1 to TRBJ2-1; D remains ambiguous. In germline, CDR1 is MNHNS, CDR2 SASEGT. V lost 2 bases to trimming and J lost 4 bases, with 6 bases between them. The CDR3 runs to 13 residues. The CDR3 DNA reads as TGTGCCAGCAGTGAAAGAGGATACAATGAGCAGTTCTTC. Translated: CASSERGYNEQFF.

The V call is TRBV9, the J call TRBJ2-2, with D unresolved. Trimming took off 4 bases at V and 1 base at J, with 17 bases between the two ends. The germline CDR1 and CDR2 sequences are SGDLS and YYNGEE. This CDR3 is built from 17 residues. CDR3 bases: TGTGCCAGCAGCCGTACGAATCTGGCAGTGAACACCGGGGAGCTGTTTTTT. This codes for CASSRTNLAVNTGELFF.

This clone was found once. The genes are TRBV18 and TRBJ1-4; 8 nucleotides agree with TRBD1. Germline assignment: CDR1 KGHSH and CDR2 LQKENI. The CDR3 covers 15 residues. With V trimmed by 4 bases and J by 3 bases, 4 bases remained unmatched. The CDR3 loop is CASSLQTGANEKLFF. CDR3 DNA: TGTGCCAGCTCACTCCAGACAGGGGCTAATGAAAAACTGTTTTTT.

The V and J genes are TRBV9 and TRBJ1-2; D unresolved. V shed 0 bases and J shed 2 bases, with 8 bases lying between them. The germline gives CDR1 SGDLS, CDR2 YYNGEE. This CDR3 contains 14 residues. The CDR3 nucleotides read TGTGCCAGCAGCGTAGAGCCCAGGAACTATGGCTACACCTTC. The encoded protein is CASSVEPRNYGYTF.

The chain uses TRBV5-1 and TRBJ1-1, with 8 bases matching TRBD1. V lost 3 bases, J lost 1 base, and 5 bases stayed unmatched. Germline CDR1 is SGHRS and CDR2 is YFSETQ. This CDR3 contains 15 residues. CDR3: CASSWLGTGNTEAFF. The CDR3 DNA follows: TGCGCCAGCAGCTGGCTCGGGACAGGGAACACTGAAGCTTTCTTT.

The gene calls are TRBV10-3 and TRBJ1-6, with 8 nucleotides matching TRBD1. The CDR3 spans 16 residues. The V gene end was trimmed by 2 bases and the J gene end by 1 base; junction bases not matched to a gene: 1. The germline V gene encodes CDR1 ENHRY and CDR2 SYGVKD. The CDR3 nucleotides read TGTGCCATCAGTGAGAGACAGGGGTCCTATAATTCACCCCTCCACTTT. Translated: CAISERQGSYNSPLHF.

This clone was counted between two and nine times. The chain couples TRBV6-1 to TRBJ2-3; maybe TRBD1 (5 bases). Trimming stripped 6 bases from V and 12 bases from J, with 13 bases between. This CDR3 comprises 11 residues. Germline V CDR1 and CDR2: MNHNS, SASEGT. The CDR3 spells CASRVGHGQYF. The CDR3 region has the DNA TGTGCCAGCAGGGTCGGACACGGCCAGTATTTT.